The clone carrying this T cell receptor beta chain showed up many times. What it binds is unknown. V was shortened by 5 bases and J by 4 bases, with 21 bases between the two germline ends. This CDR3 comprises 16 residues. Per germline, CDR1 MDHEN and CDR2 SYDVKM. It was RNA transcripts that yielded the amplified TCR beta CDR3 regions. The HTBI primer set served for first-round RT-PCR of the TCR CDR3. TCRdb processed the multiplex PCR reads anew with MiXCR; each CDR3 protein has one entry. The table lists about 560,000 distinct CDR3 sequences, about 14% of them singletons, with approximately 14% in the top ten. The data belong to a study of T cells in Graves' hyperthyroidism and ophthalmopathy. Findings of the study overall: The majority of expanded thyroid clonotypes above 0.001 also appeared in blood.

The V gene is TRBV28, the J gene TRBJ2-7, with D maybe TRBD2 (7 bases). The sequencing input was blood. This sequence originates from a woman in her forties with Graves' hyperthyroidism. CDR3 in amino acids: CASSPPGVGGTYEQYF. As DNA, the CDR3 is TGTGCCAGCAGTCCCCCGGGGGTCGGGGGGACATACGAGCAGTACTTC.